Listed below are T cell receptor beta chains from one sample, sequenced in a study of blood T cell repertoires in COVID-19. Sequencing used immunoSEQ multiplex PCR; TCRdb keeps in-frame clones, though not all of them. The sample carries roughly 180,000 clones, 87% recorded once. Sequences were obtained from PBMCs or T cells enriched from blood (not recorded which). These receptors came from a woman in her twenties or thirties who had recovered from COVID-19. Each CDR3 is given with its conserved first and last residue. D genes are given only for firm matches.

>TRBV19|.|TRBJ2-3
CASSRGWGPADTQYF
TGTGCCAGTAGTAGGGGGTGGGGGCCCGCAGATACGCAGTATTTT
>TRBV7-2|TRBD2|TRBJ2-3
CASSLVGGRSTDTQYF
TGTGCCAGCAGCTTAGTGGGCGGGAGGAGCACAGATACGCAGTATTTT
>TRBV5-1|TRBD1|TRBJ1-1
CASSPAGQGPMNTEAFF
TGCGCCAGCAGCCCGGCGGGACAGGGTCCCATGAACACTGAAGCTTTCTTT
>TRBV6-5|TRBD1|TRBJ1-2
CASRIRDRDGYTF
TGTGCCAGCCGAATAAGGGACAGGGACGGCTACACCTTC
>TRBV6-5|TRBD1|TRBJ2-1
CASSLRQGVNEQFF
TGTGCCAGCAGCCTCCGACAGGGAGTGAATGAGCAGTTCTTC
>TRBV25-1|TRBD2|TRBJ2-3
CASQHSGRTSTDTQYF
TGTGCCAGCCAACATAGCGGGAGGACTAGCACAGATACGCAGTATTTT
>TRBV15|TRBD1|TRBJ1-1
CATSRDPPEQGARNTEAFF
TGTGCCACCAGCAGAGATCCCCCCGAACAGGGGGCGCGTAACACTGAAGCTTTCTTT
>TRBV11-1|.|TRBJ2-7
CASSLAGNKYEQYF
TGTGCCAGCAGCTTAGCCGGGAACAAATACGAGCAGTACTTC
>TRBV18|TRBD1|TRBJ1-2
CASSPTGTGVDGYTF
TGTGCCAGCTCACCCACCGGGACAGGGGTAGATGGCTACACCTTC
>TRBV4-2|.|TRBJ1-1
CASSQDRQATEAFF
TGTGCCAGCAGCCAAGATCGCCAGGCGACTGAAGCTTTCTTT